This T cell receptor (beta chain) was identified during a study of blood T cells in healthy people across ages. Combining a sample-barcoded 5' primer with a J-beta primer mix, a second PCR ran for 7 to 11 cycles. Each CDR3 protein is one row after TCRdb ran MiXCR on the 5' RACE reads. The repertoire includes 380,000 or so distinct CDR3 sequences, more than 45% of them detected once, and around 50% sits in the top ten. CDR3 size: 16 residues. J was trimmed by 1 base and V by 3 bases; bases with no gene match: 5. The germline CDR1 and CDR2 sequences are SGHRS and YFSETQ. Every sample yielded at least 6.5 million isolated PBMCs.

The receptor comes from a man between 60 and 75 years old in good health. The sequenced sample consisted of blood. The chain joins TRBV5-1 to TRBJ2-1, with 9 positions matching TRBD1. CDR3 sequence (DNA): TGCGCCAGCAGCTCGGGACAGGGATCATCCTACAATGAGCAGTTCTTC. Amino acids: CASSSGQGSSYNEQFF.